These 28 T cell receptor beta chains came from one sample sequenced in a study of Graves' ophthalmopathy and Graves' hyperthyroidism. RNA served as the template for amplifying TCR beta CDR3 regions. The workflow started with a first-round RT-PCR run with HTBI primers and then moved on to a second-round multiplex PCR. TCRdb ran MiXCR on the multiplex PCR reads and lists one entry per CDR3 protein. This table holds over a million distinct CDR3 sequences, 35% to 45% found once. Input material: peripheral blood or thyroid tissue (not recorded which). All receptors come from an adult man with Graves' hyperthyroidism.

The chain carries TRBV29-1 and TRBJ2-5; D is possibly TRBD1 (5 bases). Germline lookup yields CDR1 SQVTM and CDR2 ANQGSEA. This CDR3 is built from 13 residues. CDR3 in DNA: TGCAGTGCTACCGACAGAGTCCAAGAGACCCAGTACTTC. This codes for CSATDRVQETQYF.

The chain uses TRBV5-1 and TRBJ2-2; the D is unclear. V dropped 2 bases and J dropped 2 bases, with 10 bases sitting between them. Germline V gives CDR1 SGHRS, CDR2 YFSETQ. The CDR3 has 15 amino acids. CDR3 in DNA: TGCGCCAGCAGCTTTTACAACAGCAACACCGGGGAGCTGTTTTTT. It is translated as CASSFYNSNTGELFF.

V and J are TRBV19 and TRBJ1-5; 7 bases fit TRBD1. CDR1 and CDR2 from the germline V gene are LNHDA and SQIVND (reference sequence). The junction had 12 bases not matched to a gene; V was cut back by 7 bases and J by 3 bases. The CDR3 contains 16 residues. The CDR3 here is CASKGAGTAYNQPQHF. The CDR3 DNA reads TGTGCCAGTAAAGGGGCCGGGACAGCGTACAATCAGCCCCAGCATTTT.

The chain combines TRBV7-2 with TRBJ2-7, with 9 positions matching TRBD2. Germline V CDR1 and CDR2: SGHTA, FQGNSA. This CDR3 comprises 15 residues. V lost 1 base and J lost 7; bases outside the gene matches: 8. The CDR3 loop is CASSLEGLAAVEQYF. In DNA, the CDR3 is TGTGCCAGCAGCTTAGAGGGACTAGCTGCGGTTGAGCAGTACTTC.

This clonotype was seen ten or more times. CDR3 nucleotides: TGTGCCAGCAGCTTGACTCGGACAGGGGGTGAAAAACTGTTTTTT. This translates into CASSLTRTGGEKLFF. The chain recombines TRBV5-6 with TRBJ1-4; TRBD1 matches at 10 bases. This CDR3 is built from 15 residues. CDR1 and CDR2 from the germline V gene are SGHDT and YYEEEE. The V segment lost 1 base and the J segment 7 bases; nucleotides outside the gene matches: 4.

This clonotype occurred many times. The chain links TRBV6-5 to TRBJ1-2; TRBD1 matches at 9 bases. V shed 6 bases, J shed 3 bases, and the junction held 5 bases outside the gene matches. Germline V gene lookup returns CDR1 MNHEY and CDR2 SVGAGI. This CDR3 has 14 residues. The CDR3 bases are TGTGCCAGCAGATTCTGGACAGGGGACTATGGCTACACCTTC. Protein product: CASRFWTGDYGYTF.

This clonotype came up many times. The V gene is TRBV7-6, the J gene TRBJ2-5; D gene ambiguous. CDR1 is SGHVS and CDR2 is FNYEAQ in the germline V gene. Trimming pared 4 bases from V and 5 bases from J, leaving 5 bases between. The CDR3 contains 11 residues. The CDR3 nucleotides read TGTGCCAGCAGCTATATTGAGACCCAGTACTTC. The encoded protein is CASSYIETQYF.

In this sample, this clonotype turned up a few times. The genes are TRBV12-3 or TRBV12-4 and TRBJ1-5; no definite D call. V lost 6 bases to trimming and J lost 0 bases, with 15 bases between them. The CDR3 length is 16 residues. CDR3 sequence reads: CASRYGGPYSNQPQHF. In nucleotides, the CDR3 is TGTGCCAGCAGGTACGGCGGGCCTTATAGCAATCAGCCCCAGCATTTT.

This chain uses TRBV10-3 with TRBJ2-6; D unresolved. CDR1 is ENHRY, CDR2 SYGVKD, per germline. CDR3 length: 14 amino acids. V shed 11 bases and J shed 2 bases, with 13 bases lying between them. CDR3 in DNA: TGTGCCGTCACAATGGTCCCTGGGGCCAACGTCCTGACTTTC. Encoded protein: CAVTMVPGANVLTF.

This clonotype was counted between two and nine times. V usage is TRBV30 and J usage is TRBJ1-3; D might be TRBD1 (6 bases). The CDR3 sequence is 14 residues long. Germline V gives CDR1 GTSNPN, CDR2 SVGIG (reference sequence). V was trimmed by 2 bases and J by 0 bases, leaving 8 bases between them. CDR3 amino acids: CAWSMTGSGNTIYF. CDR3 DNA sequence: TGTGCCTGGAGTATGACAGGCTCTGGAAACACCATATATTTT.

This clonotype showed up many times. The J gene is TRBJ1-1, the V gene TRBV14; D call uncertain. V lost 4 bases to trimming and J lost 6 bases, with 15 bases between them. Germline lookup yields CDR1 SGHDN and CDR2 FVKESK. The CDR3 spans 14 residues. CDR3 region: CASSLNYGSSEAFF. Here the CDR3 DNA reads TGTGCCAGCAGCCTAAACTATGGGTCTTCTGAAGCTTTCTTT.

This clonotype was counted once. A clone one base away is much larger, so this may be a read error. The genes are TRBV12-3 or TRBV12-4 and TRBJ1-1; D call uncertain. This CDR3 has 13 residues. CDR3 in amino acids: CTSSLPGHTEAFF. The DNA of the CDR3 is TGTACCAGCAGTTTACCCGGGCACACTGAAGCTTTCTTT.

This clonotype was seen a few times. This chain joins TRBV20-1 and TRBJ2-5; D may be TRBD1 (5 bases). V was trimmed by 6 bases and J by 2 bases, leaving 16 bases between them. CDR1 DFQATT and CDR2 SNEGSKA come from the germline V gene (reference sequence). This CDR3 is built from 14 residues. The chain's CDR3 is CSAPRPGFQETQYF. As DNA, the CDR3 is TGCAGTGCCCCCCGCCCAGGGTTTCAAGAGACCCAGTACTTC.

This clonotype was observed a few times. The rearrangement uses TRBV7-2 and TRBJ2-5; D call uncertain. Germline V gene lookup returns CDR1 SGHTA and CDR2 FQGNSA. With 9 bases removed from V and 4 bases from J, the gap between germline ends came to 21 bases. The CDR3 sequence is 15 residues long. The CDR3 nucleotides read TGTGCCAGTAGCCAAGATTTGAAGGCTGGAGAGACCCAGTACTTC. Its translation: CASSQDLKAGETQYF.

Points on this clonotype: Given a much more abundant clone one base away, this may be a read error. Given the absence of the conserved phenylalanine or tryptophan at the CDR3 end, a read error is likely. The chain links TRBV7-2 to TRBJ2-5; the D gene is possibly TRBD2 (5 bases). The CDR3 length is 18 residues. Germline V CDR1 and CDR2: SGHTA, FQGNSA. The V end lost 4 bases, the J end lost 4 bases, and 25 bases lay between the germline ends. CDR3 nucleotide sequence: TGTGCCAGCAGCTCCAGACTACCCCCACGGGGTTCGGGAGAGACCCAGTACTGC. It encodes CASSSRLPPRGSGETQYC.

This clonotype was seen many times. V is TRBV20-1 and J is TRBJ2-7, with D uncertain. Trimming shortened V by 2 bases and J by 1 base, and 6 bases separated the two germline ends. CDR3 length: 12 amino acids. The germline CDR1 and CDR2 sequences are DFQATT and SNEGSKA (reference sequence). CDR3 residues: CSARRPSYEQYF. The CDR3 bases are TGCAGTGCTAGACGTCCATCCTACGAGCAGTACTTC.

The chain is built from TRBV5-1 and TRBJ1-5; D ambiguous. The CDR3 runs to 13 residues. Germline assignment: CDR1 SGHRS and CDR2 YFSETQ. V was cut by 0 bases and J by 6 bases, with 7 bases left in between. The CDR3 DNA follows: TGCGCCAGCAGCTTGGACCCTCGTCAGCCCCAGCATTTT. It codes for CASSLDPRQPQHF.

This clonotype was counted only a few times. In DNA form, the CDR3 reads TGTGCCAGCATAAGCGGGGGTCCCACAGATACGCAGTATTTT. This encodes CASISGGPTDTQYF. The rearrangement uses TRBV2 and TRBJ2-3; 8 bases are shared with TRBD2. J gave up 2 bases and V 7 bases, and 5 bases lay outside the gene matches. CDR1 and CDR2 from the germline V gene are SNHLY and FYNNEI. The CDR3 runs 14 residues.

Note on this clonotype: No conserved phenylalanine or tryptophan ends this CDR3, so it is likely a read error. It is unclear where the CDR3 begins or ends on the DNA, so no DNA is shown, and the CDR3 is as TCRdb lists it. The chain combines TRBV10-3 with TRBJ1-1; TRBD1 reflects the table's D call only, with no check against the DNA. The germline CDR1 and CDR2 sequences are ENHRY and SYGVKD. The CDR3 spans 13 residues, counting both ends. The CDR3 region is CAIKGTGATEAFL.

This clonotype was observed many times. The chain has TRBV7-9 and TRBJ2-7; D gene ambiguous. Germline CDR1 reads SEHNR; CDR2 reads FQNEAQ (reference sequence). The CDR3 extends over 12 amino acids. The V and J ends lost 5 bases and 11 bases respectively, with 16 bases between them. CDR3 sequence: CASSLEAGTEYF. In nucleotides, the CDR3 is TGTGCCAGCAGCCTAGAGGCAGGCACGGAGTACTTC.

This clonotype has at least ten counts. The CDR3 loop reads CASSIQGVGEKLFF. CDR3 DNA: TGTGCCAGCAGCATACAGGGGGTAGGAGAAAAACTGTTTTTT. This chain connects TRBV7-2 to TRBJ1-4, with 8 bases that match TRBD1. CDR3 length: 14 residues. The germline gives CDR1 SGHTA, CDR2 FQGNSA. V trimming: 5 bases; J trimming: 8 bases; junction bases outside the gene matches: 7.

There are a few counts of this clonotype. One base away lies a much larger clone, so this may be a sequencing read error. The rearrangement links TRBV7-8 to TRBJ2-5; a possible D gene is TRBD1 (6 bases). V was clipped by 5 bases and J by 10 bases, with 14 bases between them. The germline CDR1 and CDR2 sequences are SGHVS and FQNEAQ. This CDR3 has 12 amino acids. CDR3 sequence reads: CASSVTGDRQYF. The CDR3 region has the DNA TGTGCCAGCAGCGTGACAGGAGATCGCCAGTACTTC. Full variable domain (missing parts from reference TRBV7-8 and TRBJ2-5): GAGVSQSPRYKVAKRGQDVALRCDPISGHVSLFWYQQALGQGPEFLTYFQNEAQLDKSGLPSDRFFAERPEGSVSTLKIQRTQQEDSAVYLCASSVTGDRQYFGPGTRLLVL.

A few counts support this clonotype. The V gene is TRBV28, the J gene TRBJ1-2, with a tentative D call TRBD1 (6 bases). Trimming removed 2 bases from V and 4 bases from J, with 17 bases in between. The germline gives CDR1 MDHEN, CDR2 SYDVKM. The CDR3 contains 16 residues. The CDR3 sequence: CASSLAGKTGAYGYTF. CDR3 nucleotide sequence: TGTGCCAGCAGTTTAGCCGGAAAGACAGGCGCCTATGGCTACACCTTC.

This clonotype has at least ten counts. This chain joins TRBV2 and TRBJ1-6, with D perhaps matching TRBD1 (5 bases). Germline values: CDR1 SNHLY, CDR2 FYNNEI. The CDR3 length is 15 residues. Trimming took 1 base from V and 9 from J, leaving 13 bases between them. This CDR3 reads CASSEEEGRGSPLHF. CDR3 DNA: TGTGCCAGCAGTGAAGAGGAGGGGAGGGGTTCACCCCTCCACTTT.

This clonotype was recorded many times. The rearrangement uses TRBV15 and TRBJ2-5; a possible D gene is TRBD1 (6 bases). Germline CDR1 is LNHNV and CDR2 is YYDKDF (reference sequence). With 1 base removed from V and 5 bases from J, the gap between germline ends came to 14 bases. The CDR3 is 15 amino acids. This chain's CDR3 is CATSRAPGVGETQYF. The CDR3 DNA is TGTGCCACCAGCAGAGCTCCAGGGGTCGGGGAGACCCAGTACTTC.

The CDR3 coding sequence is TGTGCCAGCAGCAACCAGGCGGAGACCCAGTACTTC. The encoded protein is CASSNQAETQYF. This chain links TRBV7-3 with TRBJ2-5; D is ambiguous. CDR1 is SGHTA and CDR2 is FQGTGA in the germline V gene. This CDR3 comprises 12 residues. Trimming took off 5 bases at V and 5 bases at J, with 9 bases between the two ends.

This clonotype was recorded at least ten times. V and J are TRBV11-2 and TRBJ2-7, with D possibly matching TRBD2 (6 bases). This CDR3 has 15 amino acids. From germline, CDR1 is SGHAT and CDR2 FQNNGV. Trimming took off 5 bases at V and 0 bases at J, with 14 bases between the two ends. The CDR3 reads CASSKRDFSSYEQYF. The CDR3 nucleotides are TGTGCCAGCAGCAAGAGGGACTTTAGCTCCTACGAGCAGTACTTC.

This clonotype showed up just once. One junction end disagrees with the germline gene, perhaps due to a read error. The chain links TRBV7-3 to TRBJ2-6; D perhaps matches TRBD1 (6 bases). This CDR3 has 17 amino acids. Per germline, CDR1 SGHTA and CDR2 FQGTGA. The CDR3 DNA is TGTGCCAGCGGAAGGGACAACATGAACTCTGGGGCCAACGTCCTGGCTTTC. This translates into CASGRDNMNSGANVLAF. Looking up the rest from reference TRBV7-3 and TRBJ2-6 gives the full variable domain: GAGVSQTPSNKVTEKGKYVELRCDPISGHTALYWYRQSLGQGPEFLIYFQGTGAADDSGLPNDRFFAVRPEGSVSTLKIQRTERGDSAVYLCASGRDNMNSGANVLAFGAGSRLTVL.